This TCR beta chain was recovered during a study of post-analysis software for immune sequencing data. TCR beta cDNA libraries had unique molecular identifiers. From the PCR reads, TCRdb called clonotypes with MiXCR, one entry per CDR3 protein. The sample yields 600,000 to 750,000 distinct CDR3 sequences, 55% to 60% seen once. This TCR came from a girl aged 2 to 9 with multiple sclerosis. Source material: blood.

In nucleotides, the CDR3 is TGTGCCAGCAGCCAAGCAACCCAGGGGGCCAATGGCTACACCTTC. This translates into CASSQATQGANGYTF. The rearrangement uses TRBV4-2 and TRBJ1-2; 8 nucleotides align to TRBD1. V lost 1 base, J lost 6 bases, and 7 bases stayed unmatched. Germline V gene lookup returns CDR1 LGHNA and CDR2 YNFKEQ. This CDR3 spans 15 amino acids.